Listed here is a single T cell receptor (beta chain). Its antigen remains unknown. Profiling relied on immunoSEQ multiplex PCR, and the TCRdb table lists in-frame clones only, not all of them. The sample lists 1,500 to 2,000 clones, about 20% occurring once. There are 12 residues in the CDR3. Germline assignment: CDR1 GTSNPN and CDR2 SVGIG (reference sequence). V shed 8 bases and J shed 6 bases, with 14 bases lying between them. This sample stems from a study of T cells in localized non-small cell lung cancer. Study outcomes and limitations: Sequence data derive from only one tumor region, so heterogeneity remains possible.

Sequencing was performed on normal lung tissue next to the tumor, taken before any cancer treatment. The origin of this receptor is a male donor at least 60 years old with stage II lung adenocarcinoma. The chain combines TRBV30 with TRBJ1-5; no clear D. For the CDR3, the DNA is TGTGCCCGGATGGAGGCGTCTCAGCCCCAGCATTTT. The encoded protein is CARMEASQPQHF. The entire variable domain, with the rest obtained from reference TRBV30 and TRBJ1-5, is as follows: SQTIHQWPATLVQPVGSPLSLECTVEGTSNPNLYWYRQAAGRGLQLLFYSVGIGQISSEVPQNLSASRPQDRQFILSSKKLLLSDSGFYLCARMEASQPQHFGDGTRLSIL.